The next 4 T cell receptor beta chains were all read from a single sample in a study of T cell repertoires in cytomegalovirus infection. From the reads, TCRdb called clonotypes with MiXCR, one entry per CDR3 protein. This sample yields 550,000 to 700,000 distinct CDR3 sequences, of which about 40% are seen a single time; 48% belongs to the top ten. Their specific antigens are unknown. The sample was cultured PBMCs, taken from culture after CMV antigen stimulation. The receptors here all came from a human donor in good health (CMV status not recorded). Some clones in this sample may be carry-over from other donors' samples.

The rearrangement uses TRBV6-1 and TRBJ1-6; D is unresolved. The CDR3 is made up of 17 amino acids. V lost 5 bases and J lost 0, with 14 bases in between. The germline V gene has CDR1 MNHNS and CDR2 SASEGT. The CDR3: CASSHKAPSSYNSPLHF. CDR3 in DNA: TGTGCCAGCAGTCACAAGGCCCCAAGCTCCTATAATTCACCCCTCCACTTT.

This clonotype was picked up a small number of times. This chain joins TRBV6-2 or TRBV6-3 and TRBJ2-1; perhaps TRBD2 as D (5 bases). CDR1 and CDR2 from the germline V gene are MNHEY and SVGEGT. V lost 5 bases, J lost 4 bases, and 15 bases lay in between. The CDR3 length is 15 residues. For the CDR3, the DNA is TGTGCCAGCAGTCCCACCGGGGTTCATTACAATGAGCAGTTCTTC. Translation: CASSPTGVHYNEQFF.

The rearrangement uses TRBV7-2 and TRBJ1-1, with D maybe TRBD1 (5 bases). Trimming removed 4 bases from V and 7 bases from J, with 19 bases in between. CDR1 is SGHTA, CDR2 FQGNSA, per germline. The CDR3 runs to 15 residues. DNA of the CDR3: TGTGCCAGCAGCTCCGCTTGGGGCATAGAGGGTGAAGCTTTCTTT. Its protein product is CASSSAWGIEGEAFF.

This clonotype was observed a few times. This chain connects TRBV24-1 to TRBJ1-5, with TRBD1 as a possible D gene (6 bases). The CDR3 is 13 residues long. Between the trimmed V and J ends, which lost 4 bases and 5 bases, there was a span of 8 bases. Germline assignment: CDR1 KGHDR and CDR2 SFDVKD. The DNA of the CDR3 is TGTGCCACCAGTGACCAGGGGTATCAGCCCCAGCATTTT. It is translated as CATSDQGYQPQHF.